This T cell receptor (beta chain) stems from a study of radiation and T cells in renal cell carcinoma. Study-level points and caveats: Top tumor clonotypes rose in blood 2 weeks post-radiation, then contracted.

Time point here: baseline pretreatment blood. Treatment denoted: 15 Gy SBRT to primary tumor, nephrectomy 4 weeks later. The patient's renal cell carcinoma had clear cell pathology. On this clone itself: Antigen: not known.

Using immunoSEQ multiplex PCR, the repertoire was profiled, and TCRdb retains in-frame clones only, with some absent. This table has some 150,000 clones, over 80% appearing once. This clonotype originated in a woman in her forties or fifties with renal cell carcinoma. The sample in question was blood, obtained from a patient whose treatment included radiotherapy and nephrectomy.

CDR3 loop: CASSKTGKGTGELFF. The CDR3 DNA is TGTGCCAGTAGTAAAACAGGGAAGGGCACCGGGGAGCTGTTTTTT. V is TRBV19 and J is TRBJ2-2; D possibly corresponds to TRBD1 (6 bases). The ends were cut back, 4 bases at V and 4 bases at J, with 13 bases in the middle. Germline V CDR1 and CDR2: LNHDA, SQIVND (reference sequence). The CDR3 spans 15 residues.